This note documents a single T cell receptor beta chain sequence. The data were taken from a study of blood T cell repertoires in COVID-19. Study as a whole: Sources were T cells, B-cell-depleted T cells, or PBMCs; the material itself was cDNA or gDNA.

The CDR3 consists of 16 residues. J lost 2 bases, V lost 3 bases, and 9 bases had no gene match. Germline lookup yields CDR1 SGHNT and CDR2 YYREEE (reference sequence). Per the study methods: Amplified reference gene primers provided the basis for estimating nucleated cell counts. Sequenced by immunoSEQ multiplex PCR; TCRdb stores in-frame clones only, minus some. The V and J calls and the clone size are those of that table, but D and trimming were determined from the DNA. The profile covers more than 150,000 clones, with around 85% appearing a single time and under 5% taken by the ten largest. This TCR was recovered from a woman in her sixties or seventies with acute or convalescent COVID-19. The sequenced sample was peripheral blood. The chain joins TRBV5-4 to TRBJ2-7; 9 positions agree with TRBD1. CDR3 loop: CASSSTGTGQTYEQYF. The CDR3, as DNA: TGTGCCAGCAGCTCAACCGGGACAGGGCAGACCTACGAGCAGTACTTC.